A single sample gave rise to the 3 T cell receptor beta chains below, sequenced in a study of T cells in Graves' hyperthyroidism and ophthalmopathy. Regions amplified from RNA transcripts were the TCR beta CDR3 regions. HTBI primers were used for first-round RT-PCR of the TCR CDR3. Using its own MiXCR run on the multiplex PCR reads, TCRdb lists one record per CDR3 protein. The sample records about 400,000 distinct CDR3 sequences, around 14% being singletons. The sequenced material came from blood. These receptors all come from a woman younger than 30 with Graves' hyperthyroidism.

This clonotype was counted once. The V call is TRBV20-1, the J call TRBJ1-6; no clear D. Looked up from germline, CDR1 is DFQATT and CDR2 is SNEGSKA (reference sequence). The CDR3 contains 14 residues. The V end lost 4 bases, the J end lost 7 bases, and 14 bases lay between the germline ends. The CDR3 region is CSATPIFGNSPLHF. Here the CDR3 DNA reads TGCAGTGCTACGCCGATTTTTGGGAATTCACCCCTCCACTTT.

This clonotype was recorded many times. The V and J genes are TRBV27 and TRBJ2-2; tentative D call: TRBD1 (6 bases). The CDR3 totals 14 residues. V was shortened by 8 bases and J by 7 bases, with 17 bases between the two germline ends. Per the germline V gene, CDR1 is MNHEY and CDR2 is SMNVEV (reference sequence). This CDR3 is CASALRGGFGELFF. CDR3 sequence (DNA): TGTGCCAGCGCCCTCCGAGGGGGTTTCGGGGAGCTGTTTTTT.

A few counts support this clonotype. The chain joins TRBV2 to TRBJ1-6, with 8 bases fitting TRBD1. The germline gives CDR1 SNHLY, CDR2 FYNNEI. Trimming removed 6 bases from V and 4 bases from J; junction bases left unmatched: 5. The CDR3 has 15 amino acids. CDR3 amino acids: CASRGQGPYNSPLHF. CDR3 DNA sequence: TGTGCCAGCAGAGGACAGGGACCGTATAATTCACCCCTCCACTTT. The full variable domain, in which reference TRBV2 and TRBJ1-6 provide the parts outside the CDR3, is EPEVTQTPSHQVTQMGQEVILRCVPISNHLYFYWYRQILGQKVEFLVSFYNNEISEKSEIFDDQFSVERPDGSNFTLKIRSTKLEDSAMYFCASRGQGPYNSPLHFGNGTRLTVT.